This is a list of T cell receptor beta chains from one sample in a study of vaccination effects on CD4 cells after COVID-19. No antigen has been identified for these receptors. TCRdb's table, derived via immunoSEQ multiplex PCR, lists solely in-frame clones and lacks some. The table shows over 10,000 clones, with 73% occurring only once. This material consisted of CD4+ T cells from PBMCs cultured with HCoV-NL63 spike peptides, taken after COVID-19 vaccination. Receptor source: a human donor who had a prior SARS-CoV-2 infection. CDR3s include the opening cysteine and the closing phenylalanine or tryptophan. Each record gives: V gene, J gene, CDR3 protein.

v_gene: TRBV12-5; j_gene: TRBJ2-7; CDR3aa: CASGLVLSQDFYEQYF
v_gene: TRBV5-1; j_gene: TRBJ2-5; CDR3aa: CASSSDPGVQETQYF
v_gene: TRBV7-9; j_gene: TRBJ1-4; CDR3aa: CASSLDSDRPNEKLFF
v_gene: TRBV24-1; j_gene: TRBJ2-2; CDR3aa: CATSGLDRTNTGELFF
v_gene: TRBV11-1; j_gene: TRBJ2-3; CDR3aa: CASSVPSLGTDTQYF
v_gene: TRBV7-2; j_gene: TRBJ2-5; CDR3aa: CASSLVPLAGAETQYF
v_gene: TRBV5-1; j_gene: TRBJ2-3; CDR3aa: CASSSGPTDTQYF
v_gene: TRBV3-1/TRBV3-2; j_gene: TRBJ1-6; CDR3aa: CASSPTRVSPLHF
v_gene: TRBV5-1; j_gene: TRBJ1-5; CDR3aa: CASSLTGGVDQPQHF
v_gene: TRBV18; j_gene: TRBJ1-1; CDR3aa: CASEAGTANTEAFF
v_gene: TRBV24-1; j_gene: TRBJ1-1; CDR3aa: CATSDSDLNTEAFF
v_gene: TRBV19; j_gene: TRBJ2-2; CDR3aa: CASSTPAGTGGSGTGELFF
v_gene: TRBV5-1; j_gene: TRBJ2-1; CDR3aa: CASSTSSYNEQFF
v_gene: TRBV15; j_gene: TRBJ2-2; CDR3aa: CATKPDYNTGELFF
v_gene: TRBV6-5; j_gene: TRBJ1-2; CDR3aa: CASSWGSNYGYTF
v_gene: TRBV9; j_gene: TRBJ2-1; CDR3aa: CASTGLDSYNEQFF
v_gene: TRBV4-3; j_gene: TRBJ2-3; CDR3aa: CASSPRQGGADTQYF
v_gene: TRBV7-9; j_gene: TRBJ2-2; CDR3aa: CASRVAGGGVRANTGELFF
v_gene: TRBV24-1; j_gene: TRBJ2-7; CDR3aa: CATSDQGGPYEQYF
v_gene: TRBV16; j_gene: TRBJ2-5; CDR3aa: CASSRTSGSGLETQYF
v_gene: TRBV7-8; j_gene: TRBJ2-7; CDR3aa: CASSSRRDRVFYEQYF
v_gene: TRBV15; j_gene: TRBJ2-7; CDR3aa: CATSRDRGYEQYF
v_gene: TRBV6-5; j_gene: TRBJ1-1; CDR3aa: CASSTDRGTEAFF
v_gene: TRBV19; j_gene: TRBJ1-2; CDR3aa: CASSSRARGTYGYTF
v_gene: TRBV12-5; j_gene: TRBJ2-7; CDR3aa: CASGLLTSGTYEQYF
v_gene: TRBV5-4; j_gene: TRBJ1-2; CDR3aa: CASSSGTGKGYGYTF
v_gene: TRBV2; j_gene: TRBJ2-3; CDR3aa: CASSQQGRTDTQYF
v_gene: TRBV11-3; j_gene: TRBJ2-2; CDR3aa: CASSYNSDWELFF
v_gene: TRBV6-5; j_gene: TRBJ1-1; CDR3aa: CASIAQPNTEAFF
v_gene: TRBV7-9; j_gene: TRBJ2-1; CDR3aa: CASSWTGYNEQFF
v_gene: TRBV7-2; j_gene: TRBJ1-2; CDR3aa: CASTPEGANYGYTF
v_gene: TRBV5-1; j_gene: TRBJ1-1; CDR3aa: CASSRGQANTEAFF
v_gene: TRBV6-2/TRBV6-3; j_gene: TRBJ2-7; CDR3aa: CASSLSQEGGAPSEQYF
v_gene: TRBV2; j_gene: TRBJ1-5; CDR3aa: CASSKEDSQPQHF
v_gene: TRBV11-2; j_gene: TRBJ1-1; CDR3aa: CASKIIGVNTEAFF
v_gene: TRBV5-1; j_gene: TRBJ1-1; CDR3aa: CASRGQGKAAFF
v_gene: TRBV28; j_gene: TRBJ2-5; CDR3aa: CASSRTGEETQYF
v_gene: TRBV4-3; j_gene: TRBJ2-5; CDR3aa: CASSQDESGGVPQYF
v_gene: TRBV21-1; j_gene: TRBJ2-1; CDR3aa: CASSKLREQFF
v_gene: TRBV4-2; j_gene: TRBJ2-2; CDR3aa: CASSPKVGIGELFF
v_gene: TRBV5-1; j_gene: TRBJ2-5; CDR3aa: CASSHQPGLAQQETQYF
v_gene: TRBV10-3; j_gene: TRBJ2-3; CDR3aa: CAISESVQGRDRDTQYF
v_gene: TRBV7-3; j_gene: TRBJ1-3; CDR3aa: CASSLTQGGTIYF
v_gene: TRBV19; j_gene: TRBJ2-7; CDR3aa: CASSISVRQGAEEQYF
v_gene: TRBV6-1; j_gene: TRBJ1-1; CDR3aa: CASSEDGGEYTEAFF
v_gene: TRBV12-5; j_gene: TRBJ2-3; CDR3aa: CASGSSGMGTDTQYF
v_gene: TRBV6-5; j_gene: TRBJ2-7; CDR3aa: CASSRDFPYEQYF
v_gene: TRBV11-2; j_gene: TRBJ2-5; CDR3aa: CASSLTRTGWETQYF
v_gene: TRBV9; j_gene: TRBJ1-6; CDR3aa: CASSVGGWDSPLHF
v_gene: TRBV19; j_gene: TRBJ1-5; CDR3aa: CASSSLRGTSSNQPQHF
v_gene: TRBV7-9; j_gene: TRBJ1-3; CDR3aa: CASSLAGEVNTIYF
v_gene: TRBV6-6; j_gene: TRBJ2-2; CDR3aa: CASSYGIGGVTGELFF
v_gene: TRBV6-5; j_gene: TRBJ2-7; CDR3aa: CASSKSGQGAEQYF
v_gene: TRBV18; j_gene: TRBJ2-2; CDR3aa: CASSQNSGKNTGELFF